Below, 23 T cell receptor beta chains from the same sample are listed, as sequenced in a study of T cell responses to AZD1222 COVID-19 vaccine. Profiled with immunoSEQ multiplex PCR; TCRdb holds only in-frame clones, not every one. This sample carries about 180,000 clones, almost 90% of them seen once, and the ten largest clones take 7.5% to 9.5%. Sequencing was performed on peripheral blood, taken on day 0 of AZD1222 vaccination. The receptors here all came from an adult in good health.

J is TRBJ2-1 and V is TRBV4-3, with 8 nucleotides matching TRBD2. Germline V CDR1 and CDR2: LGHNA, YSLEER. The trim removed 3 bases at V and 8 bases at J, leaving 15 bases unmatched. The CDR3 runs to 17 residues. The CDR3 spells CASSHGAGALFLYEQFF. DNA of the CDR3: TGCGCCAGCAGCCATGGAGCGGGGGCCTTATTTTTGTATGAGCAGTTCTTC.

The chain is built from TRBV5-1 and TRBJ2-1; the D gene could be TRBD1 or TRBD2 (5 bases each). Germline values: CDR1 SGHRS, CDR2 YFSETQ. The germline V and J ends were trimmed by 5 bases and 8 bases, with 17 bases remaining between them. The CDR3 extends over 14 amino acids. CDR3 protein: CASRAGTTRDEQFF. The CDR3 DNA sequence: TGCGCCAGCAGGGCCGGGACGACGAGGGATGAGCAGTTCTTC.

This clone appeared many times. The J gene is TRBJ1-2, the V gene TRBV5-1; D remains ambiguous. The germline V gene has CDR1 SGHRS and CDR2 YFSETQ. This CDR3 spans 14 amino acids. V was clipped by 0 bases and J by 3 bases, with 9 bases between them. Here the CDR3 DNA reads TGCGCCAGCAGCTTGGGAACAGTGGACTATGGCTACACCTTC. Translation gives CASSLGTVDYGYTF.

This sequence joins TRBV3-1 (or the pseudogene TRBV3-2) and TRBJ2-7, with TRBD1 matching 7 bases. After removal of 1 base from V and 2 bases from J, the junction contained 5 bases not matched to a gene. The CDR3 covers 15 residues. CDR1 is LGHDT, CDR2 YNNKEL, per germline (reference sequence). The CDR3 sequence is CASSQAPGTAYEQYF. CDR3 in DNA: TGTGCCAGCAGCCAAGCCCCAGGGACAGCCTACGAGCAGTACTTC.

The CDR3 DNA follows: TGTGCCAGCAGCCAAGAAGGAGGGACAGGGTTTTCCCACTACACCTTC. Its translation is CASSQEGGTGFSHYTF. This sequence joins TRBV4-2 and TRBJ1-2; 9 bases fit TRBD1. The germline V gene encodes CDR1 LGHNA and CDR2 YNFKEQ. This CDR3 has 16 amino acids. The junction had 12 bases not matched to a gene; V was cut back by 0 bases and J by 10 bases.

The V gene is TRBV5-1, the J gene TRBJ2-7; 8 bases are a match to TRBD1. Germline CDR1 reads SGHRS; CDR2 reads YFSETQ. This CDR3 is 15 amino acids long. V gave up 8 bases and J gave up 2 bases; unmatched junction bases: 12. CDR3: CASSPRDRPTYEQYF. CDR3 DNA sequence: TGCGCCAGTTCTCCCAGGGACAGGCCTACCTACGAGCAGTACTTC.

The chain couples TRBV4-1 to TRBJ2-7, with D possibly TRBD1 on 5 matching bases. The V gene's germline CDR1 is MGHRA and CDR2 YSYEKL. Between the trimmed V and J ends, which lost 0 bases and 2 bases, there was a span of 8 bases. This CDR3 contains 14 residues. The CDR3 DNA follows: TGCGCCAGCAGCCAAGATGACAGACCCTACGAGCAGTACTTC. Translating gives CASSQDDRPYEQYF.

The chain recombines TRBV6-5 with TRBJ2-7, with D uncertain. The length of the CDR3 is 13 residues. Trimming pared 6 bases from V and 1 base from J, leaving 10 bases between. Germline CDR1 reads MNHEY; CDR2 reads SVGAGI. The CDR3, as DNA: TGTGCCAGCAGCCGTTACAGTTCCTACGAGCAGTACTTC. It specifies CASSRYSSYEQYF.

The genes are TRBV24-1 and TRBJ2-2; 7 positions match TRBD2. Trimming at V came to 3 bases and at J to 2 bases, leaving 5 bases not matched to a gene. CDR3 length: 16 residues. Germline lookup yields CDR1 KGHDR and CDR2 SFDVKD. DNA of the CDR3: TGTGCCACCAGTGATGGCGGGGGAGGTAACACCGGGGAGCTGTTTTTT. Translation: CATSDGGGGNTGELFF.

The V gene is TRBV5-1, the J gene TRBJ2-1; 8 bases fit TRBD2. Germline CDR1 is SGHRS and CDR2 is YFSETQ. The CDR3 is made up of 14 amino acids. With 3 bases clipped from V and 10 bases from J, the junction kept 9 bases outside the gene matches. As DNA, the CDR3 is TGCGCCAGCAGCTCGGGACTAGTCGGCGCCGAGCAGTTCTTC. It translates to CASSSGLVGAEQFF.

The V call is TRBV6-5, the J call TRBJ1-5, with 8 bases matching TRBD1. The germline V gene encodes CDR1 MNHEY and CDR2 SVGAGI. There are 13 residues in the CDR3. Losses at the gene ends were 6 bases for V and 6 bases for J; bases not matched to a gene: 4. Written as DNA, the CDR3 is TGTGCCAGCAGGGAGACAGGGGCTCAGCCCCAGCATTTT. Protein product: CASRETGAQPQHF.

The chain recombines TRBV19 with TRBJ2-7, with 10 bases identical to TRBD1. The V gene end was trimmed by 10 bases and the J gene end by 1 base; junction bases not matched to a gene: 10. The CDR3 contains 15 residues. Germline lookup yields CDR1 LNHDA and CDR2 SQIVND (reference sequence). The CDR3 coding sequence is TGTGCCACCCGGGACAGGGGCCGACCTTCCTACGAGCAGTACTTC. Its translation: CATRDRGRPSYEQYF. Full variable domain (outside the CDR3, taken from reference TRBV19 and TRBJ2-7): DGGITQSPKYLFRKEGQNVTLSCEQNLNHDAMYWYRQDPGQGLRLIYYSQIVNDFQKGDIAEGYSVSREKKESFPLTVTSAQKNPTAFYLCATRDRGRPSYEQYFGPGTRLTVT.

This chain's CDR3 is CASSPGGPTDTQYF. For the CDR3, the DNA is TGTGCCAGCTCTCCGGGGGGGCCCACAGATACGCAGTATTTT. The chain combines TRBV6-4 with TRBJ2-3, with 8 bases identical to TRBD2. The CDR3 runs 14 residues. The V segment lost 8 bases and the J segment 2 bases; nucleotides outside the gene matches: 6. CDR1 is MRHNA and CDR2 is SNTAGT in the germline V gene.

The rearrangement links TRBV27 to TRBJ2-3, with D possibly matching TRBD1 (6 bases). The germline gives CDR1 MNHEY, CDR2 SMNVEV (reference sequence). CDR3 length: 14 amino acids. CDR3 in amino acids: CATSSLQGADTQYF. CDR3 coding DNA: TGTGCTACCAGCAGTTTACAGGGTGCAGATACGCAGTATTTT.

There are a few counts of this clone. The rearrangement links TRBV11-3 to TRBJ1-2; 9 bases align to TRBD1. The germline V gene encodes CDR1 SGHNT and CDR2 YENEEA. The CDR3 consists of 14 residues. Trimming at V came to 1 base and at J to 3 bases, leaving 0 bases not matched to a gene. The CDR3 coding sequence is TGTGCCAGCAGCTTAGGGACAGGGGACTATGGCTACACCTTC. It is translated as CASSLGTGDYGYTF.

The V call is TRBV18, the J call TRBJ2-2; TRBD1 or TRBD2 may be the D gene (5 bases each). CDR3 length equals 16 residues. Germline V lookup: CDR1 KGHSH, CDR2 LQKENI. The ends were cut back, 3 bases at V and 5 bases at J, with 16 bases in the middle. The CDR3 loop reads CASSPLDTRGTGELFF. The CDR3 DNA is TGTGCCAGCTCACCCCTGGACACCCGGGGAACCGGGGAGCTGTTTTTT.

The chain combines TRBV6-2 or TRBV6-3 with TRBJ2-1; 15 nucleotides align to TRBD2. Trimming at V came to 5 bases and at J to 0 bases, leaving 11 bases not matched to a gene. The CDR3 runs to 20 residues. The germline V gene encodes CDR1 MNHEY and CDR2 SVGEGT. The CDR3 reads CASSTRTSGGVLSSYNEQFF. The CDR3 bases are TGTGCCAGCAGTACCAGGACTAGCGGGGGGGTCCTAAGCTCCTACAATGAGCAGTTCTTC.

The chain recombines TRBV11-3 with TRBJ2-6, with a tentative D call TRBD1 (6 bases). The V gene's germline CDR1 is SGHNT and CDR2 YENEEA. CDR3 length: 16 residues. V lost 5 bases, J lost 0 bases, and 11 bases lay in between. The CDR3, as DNA: TGTGCCAGCAGCCCACGACAGGCCTCTGGGGCCAACGTCCTGACTTTC. Protein: CASSPRQASGANVLTF.

CDR3 DNA: TGTGCCAGCAGTTCCTCCGACTACACTGAAGCTTTCTTT. This gives the protein CASSSSDYTEAFF. The V call is TRBV28, the J call TRBJ1-1; D is unclear. The ends were cut back, 4 bases at V and 3 bases at J, with 9 bases in the middle. This CDR3 is 13 amino acids long. CDR1 and CDR2 (germline): MDHEN, SYDVKM.

The V call is TRBV7-2, the J call TRBJ1-2, with a tentative D call TRBD1 (5 bases). CDR3 length: 12 amino acids. Germline CDR1 is SGHTA and CDR2 is FQGNSA. Trimming removed 6 bases at V and 7 bases at J, with 12 bases between. CDR3 in DNA: TGTGCCAGCAGGCGTGACAGCCGTGGCTACACCTTC. The encoded protein is CASRRDSRGYTF.

V usage is TRBV5-1 and J usage is TRBJ1-4; D is possibly TRBD1 (5 bases). With 0 bases removed from V and 3 bases from J, the gap between germline ends came to 9 bases. The germline V gene has CDR1 SGHRS and CDR2 YFSETQ. This CDR3 is 15 amino acids long. CDR3: CASSLEGWANEKLFF. The CDR3 DNA follows: TGCGCCAGCAGCTTGGAGGGGTGGGCTAATGAAAAACTGTTTTTT.

CDR3 in DNA: TGTGCCAGCAGACGACAGGGCAATCAGCCCCAGCATTTT. Translation gives CASRRQGNQPQHF. The chain has TRBV12-3 or TRBV12-4 and TRBJ1-5, with a weak D call TRBD1 (6 bases). Trimming removed 6 bases from V and 2 bases from J, with 8 bases in between. The CDR3 consists of 13 residues.

The V call is TRBV9, the J call TRBJ1-1; no definite D call. Germline CDR1 SGDLS, CDR2 YYNGEE. The CDR3 is made up of 13 amino acids. The V end lost 2 bases, the J end lost 6 bases, and 11 bases lay between the germline ends. Here the CDR3 reads CASSVHSGAEAFF. The CDR3 nucleotides are TGTGCCAGCAGCGTTCACAGCGGGGCTGAAGCTTTCTTT.